One and the same sample provided the 20 T cell receptor beta chains below, sequenced in a study of beta chain features in type 1 diabetes. Expressed TCRB transcripts were sequenced because the entire RNA isolate underwent reverse transcription. TCRdb's table, derived via immunoSEQ multiplex PCR, lists solely in-frame clones and lacks some. The repertoire has 810,000 or so clones, 15% to 20% of them found once; the top ten carry about 0.02%. Sequencing was carried out using naive CD4+ T cells from blood. The receptors stem from a woman under 30 in good health.

This clone was detected once. The CDR3 is CASSLGQGFGNTEAFF. Here the CDR3 DNA reads TGTGCCAGCAGTTTAGGTCAGGGGTTCGGGAACACTGAAGCTTTCTTT. The rearrangement links TRBV28 to TRBJ1-1; D perhaps matches TRBD1 (6 bases). Looked up from germline, CDR1 is MDHEN and CDR2 is SYDVKM. Trimming removed 2 bases from V and 1 base from J, with 14 bases in between. The CDR3 extends over 16 amino acids.

This rearrangement joins TRBV6-4 to TRBJ2-1; TRBD2 agrees at 7 bases. This CDR3 has 15 residues. V was clipped by 3 bases and J by 3 bases; unmatched bases: 5. The V gene's germline CDR1 is MRHNA and CDR2 SNTAGT. The CDR3 nucleotides are TGTGCCAGCAGTGATGTGGGGGGGAACTACAATGAGCAGTTCTTC. Translation gives CASSDVGGNYNEQFF.

The chain employs TRBV5-1 and TRBJ1-4, with 7 bases fitting TRBD1. The germline V gene encodes CDR1 SGHRS and CDR2 YFSETQ. This CDR3 has 16 amino acids. With 4 bases clipped from V and 3 bases from J, the junction kept 9 bases outside the gene matches. This chain's CDR3 is CASSLMPTGSNEKLFF. The DNA of the CDR3 is TGCGCCAGCAGCCTTATGCCGACAGGGTCTAATGAAAAACTGTTTTTT.

The gene calls are TRBV27 and TRBJ2-2; 8 bases agree with TRBD2. The V gene's germline CDR1 is MNHEY and CDR2 SMNVEV (reference sequence). Unmatched junction bases numbered 7, after V lost 5 bases and J lost 5 bases. This CDR3 has 15 residues. The CDR3 sequence: CASSTVAGRTGELFF. The CDR3 nucleotides are TGTGCCAGCAGTACCGTAGCGGGACGTACCGGGGAGCTGTTTTTT.

V usage is TRBV6-5 and J usage is TRBJ2-1; D may be TRBD2 (5 bases). Germline lookup yields CDR1 MNHEY and CDR2 SVGAGI. Trimming stripped 2 bases from V and 7 bases from J, with 12 bases between. This CDR3 has 14 residues. CDR3 nucleotide sequence: TGTGCCAGCAGTTACGTGGGAGTGGAGAATGAGCAGTTCTTC. Amino acid sequence: CASSYVGVENEQFF.

The chain couples TRBV28 to TRBJ1-2; no clear D. CDR1 is MDHEN and CDR2 is SYDVKM in the germline V gene. The V end was cut by 6 bases, the J end by 5 bases, with 13 bases between. CDR3 length: 13 amino acids. Here the CDR3 DNA reads TGTGCCAGCAGAGTACAGTCGGAATATGGCTACACCTTC. It encodes CASRVQSEYGYTF.

The gene calls are TRBV28 and TRBJ2-3; TRBD2 matches 8 bases. This CDR3 has 18 amino acids. V was pared by 4 bases and J by 5 bases, with 17 bases of the junction left unmatched. Per germline, CDR1 MDHEN and CDR2 SYDVKM. The CDR3 spells CASSSLESGSATGDTQYF. CDR3 in DNA: TGTGCCAGCAGTTCTCTAGAGAGCGGGAGCGCGACCGGAGATACGCAGTATTTT.

This chain joins TRBV6-5 and TRBJ2-7; the D gene is possibly TRBD1 (6 bases). Germline lookup yields CDR1 MNHEY and CDR2 SVGAGI. V was clipped by 5 bases and J by 7 bases, with 9 bases between them. The CDR3 covers 11 residues. The CDR3 spells CASSPGTEQYF. In DNA, the CDR3 is TGTGCCAGCAGTCCGGGGACAGAGCAGTACTTC.

The genes are TRBV7-6 and TRBJ2-2; D is uncertain. CDR1 is SGHVS and CDR2 is FNYEAQ in the germline V gene. This CDR3 spans 16 amino acids. Between the trimmed V and J ends, which lost 2 bases and 2 bases, there was a span of 12 bases. This chain's CDR3 is CASSLQQLSNTGELFF. The CDR3 DNA sequence: TGTGCCAGCAGCTTACAACAGCTATCCAACACCGGGGAGCTGTTTTTT.

This clone was seen a handful of times. The rearrangement links TRBV5-1 to TRBJ2-3, with D possibly TRBD2 on 6 matching bases. This CDR3 is 14 amino acids long. V was pared by 0 bases and J by 10 bases, with 15 bases between. Germline CDR1 is SGHRS and CDR2 is YFSETQ. CDR3 in DNA: TGCGCCAGCAGCTTGGGCCCAAAGGGAGGATCGCAGTATTTT. This translates into CASSLGPKGGSQYF.

There are a few counts of this clone. The chain has TRBV9 and TRBJ2-5; no firm D call. The V gene's germline CDR1 is SGDLS and CDR2 YYNGEE. The CDR3 runs 12 residues. Trimming removed 4 bases from V and 7 bases from J, with 11 bases in between. The CDR3 reads CASSSPPGTQYF. DNA of the CDR3: TGTGCCAGCAGCTCTCCTCCTGGGACCCAGTACTTC.

Only a few counts were recorded for this clone. The chain carries TRBV19 and TRBJ2-7; D gene uncertain. CDR1 is LNHDA and CDR2 is SQIVND in the germline V gene (reference sequence). The CDR3 has 16 amino acids. The V end was cut by 2 bases, the J end by 0 bases, with 14 bases between. The DNA for the CDR3 is TGTGCCAGTAGTATATCAGGCATTCAATCCTCCTACGAGCAGTACTTC. Its translation: CASSISGIQSSYEQYF.

The chain has TRBV19 and TRBJ1-5, with D maybe TRBD1 (5 bases). CDR1 is LNHDA and CDR2 is SQIVND in the germline V gene (reference sequence). CDR3 length equals 13 residues. V gave up 7 bases and J gave up 6 bases, with 13 bases separating them. The CDR3 here is CASMRGEFQPQHF. CDR3 in DNA: TGTGCCAGTATGAGGGGTGAGTTTCAGCCCCAGCATTTT.

As concerns this clone: A much larger clone lies one base from this, so it may be a read error. This CDR3 is also generated by other DNA sequences in the sample. This chain links TRBV11-3 with TRBJ1-1; unclear D gene. CDR3 length: 13 amino acids. V was shortened by 1 base and J by 2 bases, with 5 bases between the two germline ends. In germline, CDR1 is SGHNT, CDR2 YENEEA. The CDR3 nucleotides are TGTGCCAGCAGCTTAGCAGGAAACACTGAAGCTTTCTTT. As protein: CASSLAGNTEAFF.

The table lists this clone with a few counts. This chain links TRBV4-2 with TRBJ2-1; D possibly corresponds to TRBD2 (6 bases). The germline V and J ends were trimmed by 4 bases and 7 bases, with 20 bases remaining between them. Germline CDR1 LGHNA, CDR2 YNFKEQ. The CDR3 is 16 residues long. This CDR3 reads CASSRGGPIAVNEQFF. CDR3 DNA sequence: TGTGCCAGCAGCCGAGGTGGTCCGATAGCGGTTAATGAGCAGTTCTTC.

V and J are TRBV5-4 and TRBJ2-2, with 7 positions matching TRBD2. CDR1 SGHNT and CDR2 YYREEE come from the germline V gene (reference sequence). CDR3 length: 12 amino acids. The V gene end was trimmed by 8 bases and the J gene end by 5 bases; junction bases not matched to a gene: 3. CDR3 bases: TGTGCCAGTGGACTAGTAACCGGGGAGCTGTTTTTT. Protein product: CASGLVTGELFF.

This clone has more than one count but fewer than ten. This chain joins TRBV4-3 and TRBJ1-1; unclear D gene. The V gene lost 7 bases and the J gene lost 12 bases, with 24 bases spanning the gap. This CDR3 contains 14 residues. Germline assignment: CDR1 LGHNA and CDR2 YSLEER. This CDR3 reads CASNSKVSHFGSFF. The CDR3 coding sequence is TGCGCCAGCAACTCCAAGGTCTCCCATTTCGGGTCTTTCTTT.

The rearrangement uses TRBV7-3 and TRBJ2-2; D unclear. Germline assignment: CDR1 SGHTA and CDR2 FQGTGA. This CDR3 region has 13 residues. Trimming removed 5 bases from V and 4 bases from J, with 8 bases in between. CDR3 protein: CASSQQPTGELFF. The CDR3 coding sequence is TGTGCCAGCAGCCAACAGCCCACCGGGGAGCTGTTTTTT.

The CDR3 nucleotides are TGTGCCAGCTCACCGGTAACAGGGACTGAAGCTTTCTTT. Protein sequence: CASSPVTGTEAFF. This chain joins TRBV18 and TRBJ1-1, with D tentatively TRBD1 (6 bases). V was cut by 3 bases and J by 5 bases, with 10 bases left in between. The germline gives CDR1 KGHSH, CDR2 LQKENI. The CDR3 sequence is 13 residues long.

Only a few counts were recorded for this clone. The chain joins TRBV5-4 to TRBJ1-3; tentative D call: TRBD1 (5 bases). V was clipped by 0 bases and J by 0 bases, with 13 bases between them. The germline V gene encodes CDR1 SGHNT and CDR2 YYREEE (reference sequence). CDR3 length equals 17 residues. The chain's CDR3 is CASSLVGPMSSGNTIYF. CDR3 coding DNA: TGTGCCAGCAGCTTGGTGGGACCGATGAGCTCTGGAAACACCATATATTTT.